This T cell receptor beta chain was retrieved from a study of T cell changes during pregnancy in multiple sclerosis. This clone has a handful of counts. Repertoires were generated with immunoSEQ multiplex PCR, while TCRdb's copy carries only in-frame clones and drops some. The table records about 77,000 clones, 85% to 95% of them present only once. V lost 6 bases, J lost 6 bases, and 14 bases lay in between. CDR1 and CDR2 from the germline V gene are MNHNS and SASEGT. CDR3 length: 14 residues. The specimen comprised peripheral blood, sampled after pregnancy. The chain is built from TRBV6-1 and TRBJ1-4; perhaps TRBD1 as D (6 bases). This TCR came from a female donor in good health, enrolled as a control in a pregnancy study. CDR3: CASRNRGADEKLFF. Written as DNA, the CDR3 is TGTGCCAGCAGGAATCGGGGGGCGGATGAAAAACTGTTTTTT.